Listed below are T cell receptor beta chains from one sample, sequenced in a study of cytomegalovirus exposure and HLA in healthy donors. Repertoires were generated with immunoSEQ multiplex PCR, while TCRdb's copy carries only in-frame clones and drops some. The sample has about 130,000 clones, roughly 79% seen once. The specimen was PBMCs. The receptors stem from a young man in good health and CMV-seronegative. Each CDR3 is given with its conserved first and last residue. A D gene is named only where the DNA matches it firmly. Expanded clones are given a class, and other clones once, few, many or no size at all.

d_gene: -
len: 13
abundance: -
v_gene: TRBV6-5
j_gene: TRBJ2-7
CDR3nt: TGTGCCATTAGGGGGCGCCGGGGGGGCGAGCAGTACTTC
CDR3aa: CAIRGRRGGEQYF

d_gene: TRBD2
len: 15
abundance: few
v_gene: TRBV29-1
j_gene: TRBJ2-3
CDR3nt: TGCAGCGTTCCAACTAGCGGGGGCTCCACAGATACGCAGTATTTT
CDR3aa: CSVPTSGGSTDTQYF

d_gene: TRBD2
len: 15
abundance: once
v_gene: TRBV15
j_gene: TRBJ2-1
CDR3nt: TGTGCCACCAGCAGAGATTCGGGGGGATACAATGAGCAGTTCTTC
CDR3aa: CATSRDSGGYNEQFF

d_gene: TRBD2
len: 13
abundance: -
v_gene: TRBV29-1
j_gene: TRBJ2-1
CDR3nt: TGCAGCGTAACCAGCGGGAAGTACAATGAGCAGTTCTTC
CDR3aa: CSVTSGKYNEQFF

d_gene: TRBD1
len: 17
abundance: -
v_gene: TRBV4-3
j_gene: TRBJ1-5
CDR3nt: TGCGCCAGCAGCCAAGTTATGGGACAGGGGGAGGCACAGCCCCAGCATTTT
CDR3aa: CASSQVMGQGEAQPQHF

d_gene: TRBD2
len: 16
abundance: -
v_gene: TRBV7-9
j_gene: TRBJ2-1
CDR3nt: TGTGCCAGCAGCCCGAGACTAGCGGGGGGGGAAAATGAGCAGTTCTTC
CDR3aa: CASSPRLAGGENEQFF

d_gene: -
len: 14
abundance: -
v_gene: TRBV5-1
j_gene: TRBJ2-7
CDR3nt: TGCGCCAGCAGCTTGAGAGGGCGCACGTACGAGCAGTACTTC
CDR3aa: CASSLRGRTYEQYF

d_gene: -
len: 17
abundance: -
v_gene: TRBV5-1
j_gene: TRBJ1-6
CDR3nt: TGCGCCAGCAGCTTGGCTCCTATAGGGGCGACCGATTCACCCCTCCACTTT
CDR3aa: CASSLAPIGATDSPLHF

d_gene: TRBD1
len: 14
abundance: once
v_gene: TRBV7-2
j_gene: TRBJ1-2
CDR3nt: TGTGCCAGCAGCTTCACGGACAGGGGGACACGCTACACCTTC
CDR3aa: CASSFTDRGTRYTF

d_gene: -
len: 14
abundance: -
v_gene: TRBV18
j_gene: TRBJ1-2
CDR3nt: TGTGCCAGCTCACCAAATCGTTTGGGAGATGGCTACACCTTC
CDR3aa: CASSPNRLGDGYTF

d_gene: TRBD2
len: 16
abundance: -
v_gene: TRBV2
j_gene: TRBJ2-1
CDR3nt: TGTGCCAGCAGTGAAGGGCTAGCGGGGGGCGGGCATGAGCAGTTCTTC
CDR3aa: CASSEGLAGGGHEQFF

d_gene: -
len: 14
abundance: -
v_gene: TRBV6-1
j_gene: TRBJ1-6
CDR3nt: TGTGCCAGCAGTGAAAGCCTAGTCACGGGGACCCTCCACTTT
CDR3aa: CASSESLVTGTLHF

d_gene: TRBD1
len: 12
abundance: -
v_gene: TRBV9
j_gene: TRBJ2-7
CDR3nt: TGTGCCAGCAGCGTAGGTCTGGGACAGCCAACTTTC
CDR3aa: CASSVGLGQPTF

d_gene: -
len: 16
abundance: -
v_gene: TRBV4-3
j_gene: TRBJ2-2
CDR3nt: TGCGCCAGCAGCCCCCGGAGGTTGGGTCACACCGGGGAGCTGTTTTTT
CDR3aa: CASSPRRLGHTGELFF

d_gene: -
len: 15
abundance: -
v_gene: TRBV4-3
j_gene: TRBJ1-3
CDR3nt: TGCGCCAGCAGCCCCCCGGCGGGGGGCGGAAACACCATATATTTT
CDR3aa: CASSPPAGGGNTIYF

d_gene: TRBD1
len: 18
abundance: once
v_gene: TRBV19
j_gene: TRBJ1-3
CDR3nt: TGTGCCAGTAGCCGGGACCCGTACGGGACAGCTAAAGGAAACACCATATATTTT
CDR3aa: CASSRDPYGTAKGNTIYF

d_gene: TRBD1
len: 14
abundance: once
v_gene: TRBV5-3
j_gene: TRBJ2-3
CDR3nt: TGTGCCCGCGGGGCGGACAGGGTGACAGATACGCAGTATTTT
CDR3aa: CARGADRVTDTQYF

d_gene: -
len: 12
abundance: -
v_gene: TRBV10-2
j_gene: TRBJ1-2
CDR3nt: TGCGCCAGCAGTGATGAGATCGGGGGCTACACCTTC
CDR3aa: CASSDEIGGYTF

d_gene: -
len: 17
abundance: -
v_gene: TRBV5-4
j_gene: TRBJ2-7
CDR3nt: TGTGCCAGCAGCTTGGTGGAGGGGCGGAGGGCAAAGTACGAGCAGTACTTC
CDR3aa: CASSLVEGRRAKYEQYF

d_gene: TRBD1
len: 13
abundance: -
v_gene: TRBV7-9
j_gene: TRBJ1-2
CDR3nt: TGTGCCAGCAGCCCACAGGGGGATGTTGGCTACACCTTC
CDR3aa: CASSPQGDVGYTF

d_gene: -
len: 21
abundance: -
v_gene: TRBV27
j_gene: TRBJ1-6
CDR3nt: TGTGCCAGCAGTTTATCGACCCCCCCGGGTACGCGGTTAAGTTATAATTCACCCCTCCACTTT
CDR3aa: CASSLSTPPGTRLSYNSPLHF

d_gene: -
len: 14
abundance: -
v_gene: TRBV19
j_gene: TRBJ2-1
CDR3nt: TGTGCCAGTCGGCTCCCGGGACTCCTGGCGGAGCAGTTCTTC
CDR3aa: CASRLPGLLAEQFF

d_gene: -
len: 17
abundance: -
v_gene: TRBV29-1
j_gene: TRBJ1-1
CDR3nt: TGCAGCGTTGGGGCGGACCCACCGGACAGTGGCAGTCCCGTGGCTTTCTTT
CDR3aa: CSVGADPPDSGSPVAFF

d_gene: TRBD1
len: 15
abundance: -
v_gene: TRBV28
j_gene: TRBJ2-1
CDR3nt: TGTGCCAGTATCGATAGGGGGCGGGTTAGGAATGAGCAGTTCTTC
CDR3aa: CASIDRGRVRNEQFF

d_gene: -
len: 12
abundance: -
v_gene: TRBV7-9
j_gene: TRBJ2-5
CDR3nt: TGTGCCAGCAGCTTATCGGGGGAGACCCAGTACTTC
CDR3aa: CASSLSGETQYF

d_gene: -
len: 15
abundance: -
v_gene: TRBV19
j_gene: TRBJ1-5
CDR3nt: TGTGCCAGTAGCATAGGTCCAGGGAGCAATCAGCCCCAGCATTTT
CDR3aa: CASSIGPGSNQPQHF

d_gene: -
len: 14
abundance: -
v_gene: TRBV7-9
j_gene: TRBJ1-5
CDR3nt: TGTGCCAGCAGCCTAGGACAGATCAATCAGCCCCAGCATTTT
CDR3aa: CASSLGQINQPQHF

d_gene: -
len: 14
abundance: -
v_gene: TRBV10-3
j_gene: TRBJ2-5
CDR3nt: TGTGCCATCAGCGGTACAGGGTGGGAAGAGACCCAGTACTTC
CDR3aa: CAISGTGWEETQYF

d_gene: -
len: 16
abundance: -
v_gene: TRBV27
j_gene: TRBJ2-2
CDR3nt: TGTGCCAGCAGTTTCCCCGGAGCGAAGAACACCGGGGAGCTGTTTTTT
CDR3aa: CASSFPGAKNTGELFF

d_gene: -
len: 14
abundance: -
v_gene: TRBV5-1
j_gene: TRBJ1-2
CDR3nt: TGCGCCAGCAGCTATCAGGGAATCCTATGGGGCTACACCTTC
CDR3aa: CASSYQGILWGYTF

d_gene: TRBD1
len: 14
abundance: -
v_gene: TRBV29-1
j_gene: TRBJ1-5
CDR3nt: TGCAGCGTCGGACAGGGGGGAAGCAATCAGCCCCAGCATTTT
CDR3aa: CSVGQGGSNQPQHF

d_gene: TRBD1
len: 15
abundance: -
v_gene: TRBV7-6
j_gene: TRBJ2-7
CDR3nt: TGTGCCAGCAGCTTAGTTTTGGGACAGGCCTACGAGCAGTACTTC
CDR3aa: CASSLVLGQAYEQYF

d_gene: -
len: 15
abundance: few
v_gene: TRBV2
j_gene: TRBJ1-1
CDR3nt: TGTGCCAGCAGTGAATTTGGGGGGATGGGCACTGAAGCTTTCTTT
CDR3aa: CASSEFGGMGTEAFF

d_gene: -
len: 13
abundance: -
v_gene: TRBV7-6
j_gene: TRBJ2-7
CDR3nt: TGTGCCAGCAGCTTCGGAGACTCCTACGAGCAGTACTTC
CDR3aa: CASSFGDSYEQYF

d_gene: -
len: 15
abundance: -
v_gene: TRBV6-1
j_gene: TRBJ2-7
CDR3nt: TGTGCCAGCAGCCTAATCGAACGTTATGACTACGAGCAGTACTTC
CDR3aa: CASSLIERYDYEQYF

d_gene: -
len: 14
abundance: -
v_gene: TRBV7-9
j_gene: TRBJ1-1
CDR3nt: TGTGCCAGCAGCTTAGTTGGGGCCCGGCCTGAAGCTTTCTTT
CDR3aa: CASSLVGARPEAFF